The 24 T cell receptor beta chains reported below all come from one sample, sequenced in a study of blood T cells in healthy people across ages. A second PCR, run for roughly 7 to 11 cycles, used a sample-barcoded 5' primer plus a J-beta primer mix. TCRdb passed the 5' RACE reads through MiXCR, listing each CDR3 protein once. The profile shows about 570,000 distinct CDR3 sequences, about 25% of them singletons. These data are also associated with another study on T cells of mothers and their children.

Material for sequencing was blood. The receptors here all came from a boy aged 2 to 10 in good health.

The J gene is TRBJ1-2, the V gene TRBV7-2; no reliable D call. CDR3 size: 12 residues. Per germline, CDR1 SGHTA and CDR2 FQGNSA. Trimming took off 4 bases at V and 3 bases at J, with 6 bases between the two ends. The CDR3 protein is CASSYGDYGYTF. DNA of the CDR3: TGTGCCAGCAGCTACGGGGACTATGGCTACACCTTC.

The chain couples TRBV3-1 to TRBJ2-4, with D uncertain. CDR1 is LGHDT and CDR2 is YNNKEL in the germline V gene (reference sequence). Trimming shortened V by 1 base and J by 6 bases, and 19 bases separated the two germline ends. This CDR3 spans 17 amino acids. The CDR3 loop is CASSQGLLSPVGNIQYF. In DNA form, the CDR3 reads TGTGCCAGCAGCCAAGGCCTGCTGTCTCCGGTGGGAAACATTCAGTACTTC.

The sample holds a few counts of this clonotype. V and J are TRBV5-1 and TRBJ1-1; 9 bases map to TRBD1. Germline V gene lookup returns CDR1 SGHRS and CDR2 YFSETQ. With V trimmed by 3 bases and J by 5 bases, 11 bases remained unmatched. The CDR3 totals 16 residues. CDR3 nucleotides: TGCGCCAGCAGCTGGGGGTGGGGGGACAGGGCAACTGAAGCTTTCTTT. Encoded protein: CASSWGWGDRATEAFF.

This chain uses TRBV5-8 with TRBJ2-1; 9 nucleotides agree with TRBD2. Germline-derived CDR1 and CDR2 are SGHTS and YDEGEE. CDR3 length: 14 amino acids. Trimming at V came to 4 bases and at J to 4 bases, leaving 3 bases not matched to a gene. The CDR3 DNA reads TGTGCCAGCAGCCGCGGGGGGGCTTACAATGAGCAGTTCTTC. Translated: CASSRGGAYNEQFF.

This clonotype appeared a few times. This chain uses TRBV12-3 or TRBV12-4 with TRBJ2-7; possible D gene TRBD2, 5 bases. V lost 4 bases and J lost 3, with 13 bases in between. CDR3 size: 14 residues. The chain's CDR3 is CASSSQTAGYEQYF. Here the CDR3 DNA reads TGTGCCAGCAGTTCCCAGACGGCGGGCTACGAGCAGTACTTC.

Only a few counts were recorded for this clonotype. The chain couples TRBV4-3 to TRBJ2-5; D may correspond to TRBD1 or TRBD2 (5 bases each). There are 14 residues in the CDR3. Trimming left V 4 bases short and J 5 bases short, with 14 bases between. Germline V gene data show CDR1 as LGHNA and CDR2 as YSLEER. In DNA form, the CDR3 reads TGCGCCAGCAGCCCCGGGACGACTGGGGAGACCCAGTACTTC. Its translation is CASSPGTTGETQYF.

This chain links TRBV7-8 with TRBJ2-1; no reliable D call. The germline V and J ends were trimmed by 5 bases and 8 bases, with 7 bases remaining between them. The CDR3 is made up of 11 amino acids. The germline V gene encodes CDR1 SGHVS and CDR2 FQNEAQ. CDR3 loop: CASSLRHEQFF. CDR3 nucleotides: TGTGCCAGCAGCCTTCGACATGAGCAGTTCTTC.

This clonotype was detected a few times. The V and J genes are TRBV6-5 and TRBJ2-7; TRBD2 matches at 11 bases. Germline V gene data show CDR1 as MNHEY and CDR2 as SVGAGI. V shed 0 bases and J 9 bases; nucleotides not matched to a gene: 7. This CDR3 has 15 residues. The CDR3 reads CASSYSTSGAAGQYF. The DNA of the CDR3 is TGTGCCAGCAGTTACTCGACTAGCGGGGCCGCTGGGCAGTACTTC.

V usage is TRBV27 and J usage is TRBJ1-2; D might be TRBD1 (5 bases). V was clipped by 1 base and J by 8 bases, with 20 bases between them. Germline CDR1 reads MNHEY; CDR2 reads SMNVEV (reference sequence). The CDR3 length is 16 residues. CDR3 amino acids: CASSLLAWGVRGGYTF. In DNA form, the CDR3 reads TGTGCCAGCAGTTTATTAGCCTGGGGAGTGAGGGGAGGCTACACCTTC.

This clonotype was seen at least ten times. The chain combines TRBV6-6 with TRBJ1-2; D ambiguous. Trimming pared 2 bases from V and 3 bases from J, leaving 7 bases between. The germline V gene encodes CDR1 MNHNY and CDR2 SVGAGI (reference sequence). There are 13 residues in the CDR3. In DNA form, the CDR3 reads TGTGCCAGCAGTTACACAGCTTACTATGGCTACACCTTC. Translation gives CASSYTAYYGYTF.

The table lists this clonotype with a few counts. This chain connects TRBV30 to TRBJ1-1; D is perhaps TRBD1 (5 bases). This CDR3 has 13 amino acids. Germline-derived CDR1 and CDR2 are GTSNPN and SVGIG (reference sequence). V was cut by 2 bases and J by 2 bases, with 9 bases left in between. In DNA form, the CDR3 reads TGTGCCTGGAGTCCGGGGGGAAACACTGAAGCTTTCTTT. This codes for CAWSPGGNTEAFF.

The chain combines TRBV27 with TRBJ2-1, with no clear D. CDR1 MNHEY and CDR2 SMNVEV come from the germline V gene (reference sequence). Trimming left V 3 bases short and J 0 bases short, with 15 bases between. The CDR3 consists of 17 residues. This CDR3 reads CASSFIPGRGSYNEQFF. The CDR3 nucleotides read TGTGCCAGCAGTTTTATCCCAGGTCGTGGCTCCTACAATGAGCAGTTCTTC.

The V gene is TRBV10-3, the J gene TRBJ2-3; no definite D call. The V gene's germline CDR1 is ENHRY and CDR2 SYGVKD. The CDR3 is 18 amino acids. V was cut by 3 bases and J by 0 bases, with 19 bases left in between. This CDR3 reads CAISDLWERQSSTDTQYF. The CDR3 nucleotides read TGTGCCATCAGTGACTTATGGGAACGCCAATCTAGCACAGATACGCAGTATTTT.

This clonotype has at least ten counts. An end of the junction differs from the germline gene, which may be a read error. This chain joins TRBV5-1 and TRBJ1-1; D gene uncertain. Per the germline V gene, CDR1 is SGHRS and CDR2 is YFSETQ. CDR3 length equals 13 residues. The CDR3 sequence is CASSLEGGTEAFF. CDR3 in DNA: TGTGCCAGCAGCTTAGAAGGAGGCACTGAAGCTTTCTTT.

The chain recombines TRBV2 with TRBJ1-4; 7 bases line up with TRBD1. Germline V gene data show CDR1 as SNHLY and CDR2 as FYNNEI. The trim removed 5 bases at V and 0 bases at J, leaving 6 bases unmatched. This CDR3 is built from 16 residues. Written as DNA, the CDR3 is TGTGCCAGCAGTAAATATCAGGGGGCAACTAATGAAAAACTGTTTTTT. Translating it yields CASSKYQGATNEKLFF.

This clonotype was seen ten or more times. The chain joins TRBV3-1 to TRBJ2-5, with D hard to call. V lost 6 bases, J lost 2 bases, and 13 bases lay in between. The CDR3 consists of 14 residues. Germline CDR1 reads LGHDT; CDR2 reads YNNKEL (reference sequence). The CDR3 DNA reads TGTGCCAGCAGGCCGGCGGCAGGACAAGAGACCCAGTACTTC. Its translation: CASRPAAGQETQYF.

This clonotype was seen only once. CDR3 loop: CAISETPLRQSSGANVLTF. Written as DNA, the CDR3 is TGTGCCATCAGTGAGACACCTCTACGACAGTCCTCTGGGGCCAACGTCCTGACTTTC. The chain recombines TRBV10-3 with TRBJ2-6, with D possibly TRBD1 on 5 matching bases. Germline CDR1 reads ENHRY; CDR2 reads SYGVKD. This CDR3 comprises 19 residues. V was pared by 2 bases and J by 0 bases, with 17 bases between.

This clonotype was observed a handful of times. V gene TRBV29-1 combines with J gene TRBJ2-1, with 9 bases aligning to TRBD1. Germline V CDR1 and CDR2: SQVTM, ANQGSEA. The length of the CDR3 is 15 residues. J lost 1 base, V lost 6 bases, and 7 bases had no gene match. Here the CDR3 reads CSVGTGYMSYNEQFF. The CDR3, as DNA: TGCAGCGTAGGGACAGGGTATATGTCCTACAATGAGCAGTTCTTC.

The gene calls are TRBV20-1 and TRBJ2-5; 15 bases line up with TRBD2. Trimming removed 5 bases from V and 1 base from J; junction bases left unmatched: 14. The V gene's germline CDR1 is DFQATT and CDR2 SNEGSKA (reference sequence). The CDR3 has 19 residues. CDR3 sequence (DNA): TGCAGTGCTTCTCACGATCACTGGACTAGCGGGAGGGTCCAAGAGACCCAGTACTTC. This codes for CSASHDHWTSGRVQETQYF.

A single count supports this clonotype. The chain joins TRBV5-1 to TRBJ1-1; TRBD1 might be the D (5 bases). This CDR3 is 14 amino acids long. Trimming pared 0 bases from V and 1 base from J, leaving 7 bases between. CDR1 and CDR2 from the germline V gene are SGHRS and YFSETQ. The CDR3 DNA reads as TGCGCCAGCAGCTTGGCGCAGGGGAACACTGAAGCTTTCTTT. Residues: CASSLAQGNTEAFF.

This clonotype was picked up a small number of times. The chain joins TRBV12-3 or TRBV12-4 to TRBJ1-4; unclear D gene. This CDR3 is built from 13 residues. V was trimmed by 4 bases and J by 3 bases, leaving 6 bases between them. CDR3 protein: CASSWEPNEKLFF. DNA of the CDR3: TGTGCCAGCAGTTGGGAGCCTAATGAAAAACTGTTTTTT.

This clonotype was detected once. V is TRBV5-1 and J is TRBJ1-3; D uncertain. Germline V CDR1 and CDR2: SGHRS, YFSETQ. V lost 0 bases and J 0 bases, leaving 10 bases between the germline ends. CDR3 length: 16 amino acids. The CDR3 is CASSLAPGNSGNTIYF. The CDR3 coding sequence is TGCGCCAGCAGCTTGGCCCCAGGAAACTCTGGAAACACCATATATTTT.

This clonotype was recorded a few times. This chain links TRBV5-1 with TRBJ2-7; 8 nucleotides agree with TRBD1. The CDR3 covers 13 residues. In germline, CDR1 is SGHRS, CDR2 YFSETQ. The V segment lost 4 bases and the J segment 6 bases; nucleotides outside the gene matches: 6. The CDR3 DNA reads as TGCGCCAGCAGCGCAGGGGGCCCGGCCGAGCAGTACTTC. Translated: CASSAGGPAEQYF.

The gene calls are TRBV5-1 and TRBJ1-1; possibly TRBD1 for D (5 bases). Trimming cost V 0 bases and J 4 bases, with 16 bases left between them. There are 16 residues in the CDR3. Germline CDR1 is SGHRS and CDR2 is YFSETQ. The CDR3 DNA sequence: TGCGCCAGCAGCTTGGGTGGGGGAAACGTCGGCACTGAAGCTTTCTTT. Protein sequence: CASSLGGGNVGTEAFF. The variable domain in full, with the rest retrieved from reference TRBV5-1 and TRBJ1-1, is KAGVTQTPRYLIKTRGQQVTLSCSPISGHRSVSWYQQTPGQGLQFLFEYFSETQRNKGNFPGRFSGRQFSNSRSEMNVSTLELGDSALYLCASSLGGGNVGTEAFFGQGTRLTVV.